Listed below are T cell receptor beta chains from one sample, sequenced in a study of blood T cells in healthy people across ages. TCRdb redid the calling of the 5' RACE reads with MiXCR, one entry per CDR3 protein. The sample has 650,000 to 950,000 distinct CDR3 sequences; under 45% are singletons. The sample comprised blood. These receptors were obtained from a man in his sixties in good health. Both conserved end residues are part of each CDR3. The D gene is left open where the match is weak. Part of the rows lack a size; the others show once, few, many or a class for expanded clones.

d_gene	j_gene	v_gene	abundance	CDR3nt	CDR3aa
-	TRBJ1-5	TRBV5-1	-	TGCGCCAGCAGCTTGGATGGGGAAGGCAATCAGCCCCAGCATTTT	CASSLDGEGNQPQHF
TRBD2	TRBJ2-5	TRBV5-1	-	TGCGCCAGCAGCCCGGATGGGCGGGGGGGCGAAGAGACCCAGTACTTC	CASSPDGRGGEETQYF
TRBD1	TRBJ2-2	TRBV6-2/TRBV6-3	-	TGTGCCACCTGGAACCCCCAGGGGGCTGACACCGGAGAGCTGTTTTTT	CATWNPQGADTGELFF
TRBD2	TRBJ2-1	TRBV29-1	few	TGCTGCGGGGGGACGGGATCCAATGAGCAGTTCTTC	CCGGTGSNEQFF
-	TRBJ1-1	TRBV10-3	few	TGTGCCATCAGACAATCAAGAAACACTGAAGCTTTCTTT	CAIRQSRNTEAFF
TRBD2	TRBJ2-1	TRBV6-2/TRBV6-3	few	TGTGCCAGCAGTTCCCACTCTAGCGGAAAATACAATGAGCAGTTCTTC	CASSSHSSGKYNEQFF
-	TRBJ2-1	TRBV9	-	TGTGCCAGCAGCCTCTTACCAGGGGAATCCCCCAATGAGCAGTTCTTC	CASSLLPGESPNEQFF
TRBD2	TRBJ2-5	TRBV20-1	few	TGCAGTGCCAAGAGGAGCGGACTAGCGGGGGTCAGGCAAGAGACCCAGTACTTC	CSAKRSGLAGVRQETQYF
-	TRBJ2-7	TRBV11-2	-	TGTGCCAGCAGCCCTCGGACAACCCGCTACGAGCAGTACTTC	CASSPRTTRYEQYF
TRBD2	TRBJ2-2	TRBV7-2	few	TGTGCCAGCAGCTTAGATTCGTTAGCGGGGGGGCCTACCGGGGAGCTGTTTTTT	CASSLDSLAGGPTGELFF
-	TRBJ2-5	TRBV5-4	few	TGTGCCAGCAGCCGGGATAAAGAGACCCAGTACTTC	CASSRDKETQYF